This TCR beta chain was recorded in a study of OX40 agonist ivuxolimab in advanced cancers. Study at large: Ivuxolimab is an agonistic anti-OX40 (CD134) antibody, and patients were treated with it. Patients in dose escalation had liver, melanoma, kidney or head and neck cancers.

Study results and caveats: On average, a greater number of expanded clones characterised CD8+ T cells relative to CD4+.

The timepoints at which blood was sampled were baseline, cycle 4 day 1, and cycle 7 day 1. To note about this clone: Its matching antigen is unknown.

Method: immunoSEQ multiplex PCR; TCRdb's copy keeps in-frame clones and lacks some. The sample holds about 86,000 clones, about 89% seen once. The receptor was derived from an adult with an advanced solid tumor such as melanoma, head and neck, liver or kidney cancer. This specimen consisted of CD4+ or CD8+ T cells sorted from blood, obtained in a trial of the OX40 agonist ivuxolimab.

The CDR3 bases are TGTGCCAGCAGTTTGGGGTCAGGAAATAGCAATCAGCCCCAGCATTTT. It is translated as CASSLGSGNSNQPQHF. This chain connects TRBV27 to TRBJ1-5, with D hard to call. V was trimmed by 3 bases and J by 0 bases, leaving 12 bases between them. The germline CDR1 and CDR2 sequences are MNHEY and SMNVEV (reference sequence). The CDR3 length is 16 residues.